This is a list of T cell receptor beta chains from one sample in a study of CD8 T cells in Susac syndrome. TCRdb re-derived calls from the immunoSEQ multiplex PCR reads in MiXCR, one entry per CDR3 protein. The sample yields some 68,000 distinct CDR3 sequences, around 93% seen once. Sequencing was carried out using CD4+ T cells from PBMCs. These receptor sequences come from a human donor with Susac syndrome. CDR3s include the opening cysteine and the closing phenylalanine or tryptophan. The D gene is left open where the match is weak. Only some rows state a clone size, as once, few, many or a class for expanded clones.

v_call	clone_size	j_call	d_call	cdr3_nt	cdr3_aa
TRBV14	.	TRBJ2-7	.	TGTGCCAGCAGCCCTGGAAAGGGTGGGGCCTACGAGCAGTACTTC	CASSPGKGGAYEQYF
TRBV3-1	.	TRBJ2-7	.	TGTGCCAGCAGCCAAGGAGGAGGGTCAGGGAATTACGAGCAGTACTTC	CASSQGGGSGNYEQYF
TRBV28	.	TRBJ2-4	TRBD1	TGTGCCAGCAGTCGGCCAGGACAGGGGTTTGCCAAAAACATTCAGTACTTC	CASSRPGQGFAKNIQYF
TRBV30	.	TRBJ1-1	TRBD1	TGTGCCTGGACGGGACAGAAAGGACCCATTATCTTT	CAWTGQKGPIIF
TRBV5-4	once	TRBJ2-5	.	TGTGCCAGCAGCTTGGTGTCCGGGTCCCAAGAGACCCAGTACTTC	CASSLVSGSQETQYF
TRBV28	.	TRBJ2-7	.	TGTGCCAGCAGTTTAAGTATGATTCGAGGGTTTAACTACGAGCAGTACTTC	CASSLSMIRGFNYEQYF
TRBV5-4	.	TRBJ2-1	TRBD2	TGTGCCAGCAGCTTGACTAGCGGGGGGTACAATGAGCAGTTCTTC	CASSLTSGGYNEQFF
TRBV5-1	.	TRBJ2-7	.	TGCGCCAGCAGCAGGTCGGGCCAAACCTACGAGCAGTACTTC	CASSRSGQTYEQYF
TRBV5-4	.	TRBJ2-3	.	TGTGCCAGCAGCTTGATAAACTCTCGCACAGATACGCAGTATTTT	CASSLINSRTDTQYF
TRBV27	.	TRBJ2-3	.	TGTGCCAGCAGTTACGGACTCAAAACAGATACGCAGTATTTT	CASSYGLKTDTQYF
TRBV5-1	.	TRBJ1-2	TRBD1	TGCGCCAGCTTCCACGATCGACAGGGGGCTGTTGGCTACACCTTC	CASFHDRQGAVGYTF
TRBV30	.	TRBJ2-2	TRBD1	TGTGCCTGGAGTGCACTACAGGGGATGCGATTCGACACCGGGGAGCTGTTTTTT	CAWSALQGMRFDTGELFF
TRBV11-2	.	TRBJ1-2	.	TGTGCCAGCAGCTTAGGAAAGGGGAACTATGGCTACACCTTC	CASSLGKGNYGYTF
TRBV25-1	.	TRBJ2-5	TRBD2	TGTGCCAGCAGCCCACCCCTAGCGGGGGATCGGCGAGAGACCCAGTACTTC	CASSPPLAGDRRETQYF
TRBV12-3/TRBV12-4	once	TRBJ1-6	.	TGTGCCAGCACCCAGATGGCAGGGGATTCACCCCTCCACTTT	CASTQMAGDSPLHF
TRBV2	.	TRBJ1-1	TRBD1	TGTGCCAGCAGCCAACACAGGGGAACTGAAGCTTTCTTT	CASSQHRGTEAFF
TRBV11-3	.	TRBJ2-5	.	TGTGCCAGCAGCCCGGGGGAGGTGCTAGAGGGGTACCAAGAGACCCAGTACTTC	CASSPGEVLEGYQETQYF
TRBV20-1	.	TRBJ1-5	.	TGCAGTGCTAGGAACTTAGGACGGACAAGGGTCCAGCCCCAGCATTTT	CSARNLGRTRVQPQHF
TRBV12-3/TRBV12-4	.	TRBJ1-4	.	TGTGCCAGCAGGCCTAAGCGAGGAACAGGGCACTCGGAAAAACTGTTTTTT	CASRPKRGTGHSEKLFF
TRBV28	.	TRBJ1-2	.	TGTGCCAGCAGTTTAAGGGGAAGGGTTAACTATGGCTACACCTTC	CASSLRGRVNYGYTF
TRBV20-1	.	TRBJ2-5	.	TGCAGTGCTAGAGCAGAGACCCAGTACTTC	CSARAETQYF
TRBV28	.	TRBJ2-4	.	TGTGCCAGCCTTTCAGTGGGGGGAAACATTCAGTACTTC	CASLSVGGNIQYF
TRBV6-5	.	TRBJ2-1	TRBD1	TGTGCCAGCAGTTACTCGTATCTGCAGGGGGCCTACAATGAGCAGTTCTTC	CASSYSYLQGAYNEQFF
TRBV11-2	.	TRBJ2-3	.	TGCGCCAGCAGGATGGGTCCCACAGATACGCAGTATTTT	CASRMGPTDTQYF
TRBV5-4	.	TRBJ1-1	.	TGTGCCAGCAGCTTGAGGGGACCGAACACTGAAGCTTTCTTT	CASSLRGPNTEAFF
TRBV5-1	.	TRBJ2-3	TRBD1	TGCGCCAGCAGCCCCGGACAGGGACCAGATACGCAGTATTTT	CASSPGQGPDTQYF
TRBV28	once	TRBJ1-2	.	TGTGCCAGCACTCCGGGGGGTAAGACTGGCTACACCTTC	CASTPGGKTGYTF
TRBV5-1	.	TRBJ2-7	.	TGCGCCAGCAGCTCACAGGGTCCGAACGAGCAGTACTTC	CASSSQGPNEQYF
TRBV9	.	TRBJ2-3	.	TGTGCCAGCAGCGGACAAGGGGTGGGGCCCACAGATACGCAGTATTTT	CASSGQGVGPTDTQYF
TRBV29-1	.	TRBJ1-3	TRBD1	TGCAGCGTTCGGGACAGGGGGCGAGGAGTCCATTTT	CSVRDRGRGVHF